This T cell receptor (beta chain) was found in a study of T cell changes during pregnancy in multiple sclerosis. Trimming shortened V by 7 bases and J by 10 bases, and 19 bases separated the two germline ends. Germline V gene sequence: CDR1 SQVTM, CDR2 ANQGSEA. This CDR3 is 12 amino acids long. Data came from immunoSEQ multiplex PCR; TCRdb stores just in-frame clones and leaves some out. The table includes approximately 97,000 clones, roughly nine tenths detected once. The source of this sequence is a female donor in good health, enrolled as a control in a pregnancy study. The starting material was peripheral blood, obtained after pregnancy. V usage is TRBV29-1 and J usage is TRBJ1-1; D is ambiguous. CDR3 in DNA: TGCAGCGCCGCCGAGTACCAGGCGGGAGCTTTCTTT. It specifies CSAAEYQAGAFF.